This T cell receptor beta chain was identified in a study of shared clonotypes between healthy human individuals. This clone was observed a handful of times. The CDR3 runs 13 residues. The V end was cut by 2 bases, the J end by 9 bases, with 11 bases between. CDR1 is MDHEN and CDR2 is SYDVKM in the germline V gene. DNA from unsorted PBMC was sequenced on ten immunoSEQ deep assay plates. The assay was immunoSEQ multiplex PCR, and TCRdb's table has in-frame clones only and misses some. Of about 490,000 clones in the sample, roughly 80% were seen once. V and J are TRBV28 and TRBJ2-1; D gene ambiguous. The sequence came from a woman between 40 and 55 years old in good health. Some clones in this sample may be carry-over from other donors' samples. The sample comprised PBMCs. In nucleotides, the CDR3 is TGTGCCAGCAGTTTAAAAGCCAGTCCTGAGCAGTTCTTC. This encodes CASSLKASPEQFF.